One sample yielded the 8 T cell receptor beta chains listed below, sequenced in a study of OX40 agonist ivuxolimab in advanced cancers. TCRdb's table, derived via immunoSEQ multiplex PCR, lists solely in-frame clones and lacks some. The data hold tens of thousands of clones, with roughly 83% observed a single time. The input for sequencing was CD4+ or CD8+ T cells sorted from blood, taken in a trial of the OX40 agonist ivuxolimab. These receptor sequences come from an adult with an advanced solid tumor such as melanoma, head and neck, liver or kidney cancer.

DNA for the CDR3: TGCGCCAGCAGCCAAGTCGCTAGCGGGAGAGGATACGAGCAGTACTTC. It specifies CASSQVASGRGYEQYF. This chain links TRBV4-1 with TRBJ2-7, with 10 bases that match TRBD2. This CDR3 is 16 amino acids long. CDR1 is MGHRA and CDR2 is YSYEKL in the germline V gene. V lost 1 base, J lost 4 bases, and 7 bases stayed unmatched.

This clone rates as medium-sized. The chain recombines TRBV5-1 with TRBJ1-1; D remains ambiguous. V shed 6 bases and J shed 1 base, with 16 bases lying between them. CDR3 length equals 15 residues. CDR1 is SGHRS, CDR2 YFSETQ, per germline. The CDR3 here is CASTSGEGKNTEAFF. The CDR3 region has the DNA TGCGCCAGCACCTCCGGGGAAGGGAAGAACACTGAAGCTTTCTTT.

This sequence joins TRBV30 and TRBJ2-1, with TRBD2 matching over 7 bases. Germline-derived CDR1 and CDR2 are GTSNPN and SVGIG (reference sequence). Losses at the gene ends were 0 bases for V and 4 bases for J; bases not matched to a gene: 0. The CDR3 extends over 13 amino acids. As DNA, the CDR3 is TGTGCCTGGAGTGTAGCGGGATACAATGAGCAGTTCTTC. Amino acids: CAWSVAGYNEQFF.

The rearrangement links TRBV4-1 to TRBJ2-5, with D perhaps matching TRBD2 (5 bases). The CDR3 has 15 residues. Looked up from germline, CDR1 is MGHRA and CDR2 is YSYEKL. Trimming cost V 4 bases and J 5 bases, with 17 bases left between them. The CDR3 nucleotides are TGCGCCAGCAGCCCAGGAACGGGGTTGTCCGAGACCCAGTACTTC. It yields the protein CASSPGTGLSETQYF.

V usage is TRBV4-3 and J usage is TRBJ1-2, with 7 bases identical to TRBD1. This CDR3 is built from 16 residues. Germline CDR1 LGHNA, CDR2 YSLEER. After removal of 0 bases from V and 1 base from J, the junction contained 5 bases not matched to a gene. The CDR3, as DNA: TGCGCCAGCAGCCAAGATGCACAGGGGCTTAACTATGGCTACACCTTC. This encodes CASSQDAQGLNYGYTF.

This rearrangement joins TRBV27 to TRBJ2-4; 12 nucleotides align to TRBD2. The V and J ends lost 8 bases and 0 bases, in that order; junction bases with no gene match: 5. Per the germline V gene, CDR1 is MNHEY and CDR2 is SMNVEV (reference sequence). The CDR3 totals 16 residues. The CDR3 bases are TGTGCCAGCGCACTAGCGGGGGGTCTAGCCAAAAACATTCAGTACTTC. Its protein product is CASALAGGLAKNIQYF.

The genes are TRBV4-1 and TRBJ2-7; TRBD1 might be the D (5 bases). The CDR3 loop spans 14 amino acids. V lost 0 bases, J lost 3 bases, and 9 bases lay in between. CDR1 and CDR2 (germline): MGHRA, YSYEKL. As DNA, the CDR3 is TGCGCCAGCAGCCAAGATCCGCAGGGCTACGAGCAGTACTTC. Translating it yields CASSQDPQGYEQYF.

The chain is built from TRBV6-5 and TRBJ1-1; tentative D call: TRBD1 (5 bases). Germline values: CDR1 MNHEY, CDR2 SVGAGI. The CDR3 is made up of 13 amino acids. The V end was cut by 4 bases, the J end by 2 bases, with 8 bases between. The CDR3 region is CASSFGTNTEAFF. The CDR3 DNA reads TGTGCCAGCAGTTTTGGGACTAACACTGAAGCTTTCTTT.